These T cell receptor beta chains were read from a single sample in a study of T-cell reconstitution after alpha-beta-depleted transplantation in children. TCRdb called the PCR reads again in MiXCR, with one record for every CDR3 protein. The table shows roughly 170,000 distinct CDR3 sequences, with 6.5% to 7.5% occurring only once. Sequenced material: PBMCs from the stem cell graft donor, taken from the stem cell graft. These receptors all come from a human donor who donated a stem cell graft to a child with Wiskott-Aldrich syndrome. Each CDR3 is given with its conserved first and last residue. Each record gives: clone size, V gene, J gene, D gene, CDR3 protein, CDR3 DNA. D genes are given only for firm matches. Rows give clone size only sometimes, using once, few, many, or a class for an expanded clone.

size: .; V: TRBV2; J: TRBJ1-1; D: TRBD1; CDR3: CASSEQGARRNTEAFF; DNA: TGTGCCAGCAGTGAGCAGGGGGCGAGAAGGAACACTGAAGCTTTCTTT
size: many; V: TRBV29-1; J: TRBJ2-6; D: .; CDR3: CSVRPGPLGSGANVLTF; DNA: TGCAGCGTCCGACCAGGGCCTTTGGGATCTGGGGCCAACGTCCTGACTTTC
size: many; V: TRBV5-1; J: TRBJ2-1; D: .; CDR3: CASSLELGTTNEQFF; DNA: TGCGCCAGCAGCTTGGAATTGGGGACGACGAATGAGCAGTTCTTC
size: many; V: TRBV4-3; J: TRBJ2-2; D: .; CDR3: CASSLEANTGELFF; DNA: TGCGCCAGCAGCTTGGAGGCAAACACCGGGGAGCTGTTTTTT
size: many; V: TRBV9; J: TRBJ1-1; D: .; CDR3: CASSELQGLHTEAFF; DNA: TGTGCCAGCAGCGAGCTCCAGGGACTTCACACTGAAGCTTTCTTT
size: many; V: TRBV10-3; J: TRBJ2-1; D: .; CDR3: CAIKLVDEQFF; DNA: TGTGCCATCAAGCTGGTGGATGAGCAGTTCTTC
size: few; V: TRBV7-2; J: TRBJ2-2; D: TRBD1; CDR3: CASSATGGGYTGELFF; DNA: TGTGCCAGCAGCGCCACAGGGGGCGGGTACACCGGGGAGCTGTTTTTT
size: few; V: TRBV18; J: TRBJ2-1; D: TRBD2; CDR3: CASSPPRLAGADEQFF; DNA: TGTGCCAGCTCACCACCTCGACTAGCGGGGGCGGATGAGCAGTTCTTC
size: .; V: TRBV5-6; J: TRBJ1-4; D: .; CDR3: CASSSLSRSTNEKLFF; DNA: TGTGCCAGCAGCTCCCTATCAAGATCAACTAATGAAAAACTGTTTTTT
size: .; V: TRBV18; J: TRBJ1-6; D: TRBD1; CDR3: CASSPREGGDSPLHF; DNA: TGTGCCAGCTCACCCAGAGAAGGGGGCGATTCACCCCTCCACTTT
size: many; V: TRBV6-4; J: TRBJ2-3; D: TRBD1; CDR3: CASSDLAGGTDTQYF; DNA: TGTGCCAGCAGTGACTTGGCAGGGGGTACAGATACGCAGTATTTT
size: .; V: TRBV7-9; J: TRBJ1-1; D: .; CDR3: CASSLQVNTEAFF; DNA: TGTGCCAGCAGCTTACAGGTGAACACTGAAGCTTTCTTT
size: many; V: TRBV24-1; J: TRBJ1-5; D: TRBD1; CDR3: CATSDAGTADQPQHF; DNA: TGTGCCACCAGTGATGCCGGGACAGCAGACCAGCCCCAGCATTTT
size: .; V: TRBV7-2; J: TRBJ1-2; D: .; CDR3: CASSFNGASHGYTF; DNA: TGTGCCAGCAGCTTTAATGGCGCTTCACATGGCTACACCTTC
size: many; V: TRBV20-1; J: TRBJ2-1; D: TRBD2; CDR3: CSASRAGGPNEQFF; DNA: TGCAGTGCTAGCAGGGCGGGGGGGCCGAATGAGCAGTTCTTC
size: few; V: TRBV2; J: TRBJ1-4; D: TRBD1; CDR3: CASSDRGGNEKLFF; DNA: TGTGCCAGCAGCGACAGGGGAGGAAATGAAAAACTGTTTTTT
size: many; V: TRBV12-3/TRBV12-4; J: TRBJ2-3; D: .; CDR3: CASCTSTDTQYF; DNA: TGTGCCAGCTGCACTAGCACAGATACGCAGTATTTT
size: many; V: TRBV6-5; J: TRBJ1-3; D: .; CDR3: CASRMTVGRDTIYF; DNA: TGTGCCAGCAGAATGACAGTTGGGCGCGACACCATATATTTT
size: many; V: TRBV4-1; J: TRBJ2-3; D: .; CDR3: CASSPGQNTQYF; DNA: TGCGCCAGCAGCCCGGGACAAAATACGCAGTATTTT
size: many; V: TRBV11-2; J: TRBJ2-7; D: .; CDR3: CASSSQRFLYEQYF; DNA: TGTGCCAGCAGCTCCCAGAGATTCTTATACGAGCAGTACTTC
size: few; V: TRBV20-1; J: TRBJ2-5; D: .; CDR3: CSAPPGAGMAGETQYF; DNA: TGCAGTGCACCCCCAGGCGCGGGCATGGCGGGGGAGACCCAGTACTTC
size: many; V: TRBV20-1; J: TRBJ1-5; D: TRBD1; CDR3: CSAPGQVSNQPQHF; DNA: TGCAGTGCTCCGGGACAGGTTAGCAATCAGCCCCAGCATTTT
size: many; V: TRBV12-3/TRBV12-4; J: TRBJ1-5; D: .; CDR3: CASSTGRNSNQPQHF; DNA: TGTGCCAGCAGCACGGGACGGAATAGCAATCAGCCCCAGCATTTT
size: many; V: TRBV7-9; J: TRBJ1-1; D: TRBD1; CDR3: CASSVARGPLDTEAFF; DNA: TGTGCCAGCAGCGTGGCCAGGGGGCCCCTGGACACTGAAGCTTTCTTT
size: many; V: TRBV11-2; J: TRBJ1-1; D: .; CDR3: CASSSFARGNTEAFF; DNA: TGTGCCAGCAGCTCCTTTGCTAGGGGGAACACTGAAGCTTTCTTT
size: many; V: TRBV5-1; J: TRBJ2-2; D: .; CDR3: CASSYFDGYTGELFF; DNA: TGCGCCAGCAGTTATTTCGACGGTTACACCGGGGAGCTGTTTTTT